The rows below give T cell receptor beta chains drawn from one sample of a study of blood T cells in healthy people across ages. A single record per CDR3 protein comes from TCRdb applying MiXCR to the 5' RACE reads. The sample includes about 970,000 distinct CDR3 sequences, approximately 50% seen only once; the top ten take around a fifth. Sequencing was performed on blood. The receptors originated from a woman aged 55-69 years in good health. Both conserved end residues are part of each CDR3. A D gene is named only where the DNA matches it firmly. Only some rows state a clone size, as once, few, many or a class for expanded clones.

cdr3_aa	cdr3_nt	d_call	v_call	j_call	clone_size
CASSVRTLASSTDTQYF	TGTGCCAGCAGCGTCAGAACGCTAGCTTCTAGCACAGATACGCAGTATTTT	-	TRBV7-2	TRBJ2-3	-
CASSFIGGRDSPLHF	TGTGCCAGCAGTTTCATCGGGGGTCGTGATTCACCCCTCCACTTT	-	TRBV28	TRBJ1-6	-
CASRVGGEETQYF	TGTGCCAGCAGGGTCGGTGGTGAAGAGACCCAGTACTTC	-	TRBV2	TRBJ2-5	few
CAGSLNRDEKLFF	TGTGCCGGCAGCTTAAACAGGGATGAAAAACTGTTTTTT	-	TRBV11-1	TRBJ1-4	-
CSAAPSSGRDLYEQYF	TGCAGTGCTGCCCCCTCTAGCGGGAGGGATCTATACGAGCAGTACTTC	TRBD2	TRBV20-1	TRBJ2-7	-
CASTISSGANVLTF	TGTGCCAGCACGATTAGCTCTGGGGCCAACGTCCTGACTTTC	-	TRBV2	TRBJ2-6	few
CASSGAGDAQYF	TGTGCCAGCAGCGGGGCGGGGGATGCGCAGTATTTT	TRBD2	TRBV9	TRBJ2-3	-
CASSPAGNEKLFF	TGTGCCAGCAGCCCCGCGGGGAATGAAAAACTGTTTTTT	-	TRBV28	TRBJ1-4	few
CASSPPRGGGNIQYF	TGTGCCAGCTCACCGCCACGAGGGGGGGGAAACATTCAGTACTTC	-	TRBV18	TRBJ2-4	-
CSARGPLAGMRYEQYF	TGCAGTGCTAGAGGTCCTCTAGCGGGGATGAGGTACGAGCAGTACTTC	TRBD2	TRBV20-1	TRBJ2-7	once
CASSLVGRHSYEQYF	TGTGCCAGCAGCTTAGTCGGGCGGCACTCCTACGAGCAGTACTTC	-	TRBV11-3	TRBJ2-7	-
CASSSARASPLHF	TGTGCCAGCAGTTCCGCCAGGGCTTCACCCCTCCACTTT	-	TRBV6-5	TRBJ1-6	-
CASRDGPASYEQYF	TGTGCCAGCCGAGATGGGCCGGCCTCCTACGAGCAGTACTTC	-	TRBV19	TRBJ2-7	-
CSVEATGTAFQFF	TGCAGCGTTGAAGCAACCGGGACCGCCTTTCAGTTCTTC	-	TRBV29-1	TRBJ2-1	-
CASSPPGGRAEAFF	TGTGCCAGCAGCCCTCCAGGGGGGAGGGCTGAAGCTTTCTTT	TRBD1	TRBV6-5	TRBJ1-1	-
CSANTGYEQYF	TGCAGTGCCAATACAGGGTACGAGCAGTACTTC	-	TRBV20-1	TRBJ2-7	-
CASSPPGQGSKYF	TGTGCCAGCAGCCCACCGGGACAGGGGTCTAAGTATTTT	TRBD1	TRBV7-6	TRBJ2-3	few
CATGLRVETQYF	TGTGCCACCGGACTCCGCGTAGAGACCCAGTACTTC	-	TRBV6-6	TRBJ2-5	-
CASGIKVQPQHF	TGTGCTAGTGGCATAAAGGTTCAGCCCCAGCATTTT	-	TRBV12-5	TRBJ1-5	few
CASSLLAGGHDEQFF	TGTGCCAGCAGTTTATTAGCGGGAGGTCACGATGAGCAGTTCTTC	TRBD2	TRBV27	TRBJ2-1	few